The clone carrying this T cell receptor beta chain has more than one count but fewer than ten. In the authors' workflow: Estimation of nucleated cell counts relied on the amplification of reference gene primers. The data were produced by immunoSEQ multiplex PCR, yet TCRdb's version contains in-frame clones alone and is incomplete. Clonal size and the V and J genes are those of that table, whereas D and trimming came from the DNA. The sample has tens of thousands of clones; around 76% are singletons. The CDR3 sequence is 14 residues long. From germline, CDR1 is PRHDT and CDR2 FYEKMQ (reference sequence). V dropped 3 bases and J dropped 10; count of bases not matched to a gene: 10. This specimen comes from a study of blood T cell repertoires in COVID-19. Overall study context: The study drew acute and convalescent COVID-19 samples from the United States, Italy and Spain. PBMCs, B-cell-depleted T cells, or T cells provided the cDNA or gDNA that made up the material.

Material for sequencing was peripheral blood. The TCR sequence derives from a human donor in a cohort sampled during active COVID-19. J is TRBJ1-1 and V is TRBV13; 8 bases map to TRBD1. The CDR3: CASSFPGQGSGAFF. The CDR3 DNA reads TGTGCCAGCAGCTTTCCCGGACAGGGTAGCGGAGCTTTCTTT. Together with reference TRBV13 and TRBJ1-1, the CDR3 gives the full variable domain: AAGVIQSPRHLIKEKRETATLKCYPIPRHDTVYWYQQGPGQDPQFLISFYEKMQSDKGSIPDRFSAQQFSDYHSELNMSSLELGDSALYFCASSFPGQGSGAFFGQGTRLTVV.